This TCR beta chain was recorded in a study of technical replicates of blood from four donors (dated by TCRdb to the late 2010s). Libraries were prepared through the immunoSEQ multiplex PCR assay. In its TCRdb copy, this immuneACCESS table keeps in-frame sequences only and misses some clones. Where compared with another copy, unresolved V genes explain less than half of these, and the others have no known cause. The sample has approximately 13,000 clones on record, nearly 80% of them singletons. The ten largest clones add up to about 13% of the sample. There are a few counts of this clone. Its specific antigen is unknown. No much larger clonotype is one base removed from it; base qualities were not supplied. The sample comprised PBMCs. This TCR came from a human donor in good health.

The base sequence is TGCAGCGTCTTCCTAGCGGGAGTAGCAAATGAGCAGTTCTTC. It translates to CSVFLAGVANEQFF. Recombination joined TRBV29-1 with TRBJ2-1, and 10 bases in between align with TRBD2. Reading the germline V gene gives CDR1 SQVTM and CDR2 ANQGSEA. There are 14 amino acids in the CDR3, from cysteine to phenylalanine inclusive. Only the CDR3 portion is preserved as DNA: 42 bases, with reading frame beginning at the first base. V is trimmed back by 6 bases and J by 7 bases, and the junction contains 9 bases that no gene match accounts for.